This T cell receptor (beta chain) was found in a study of blood T cell repertoires in COVID-19. Germline V CDR1 and CDR2: SNHLY, FYNNEI. The CDR3 is 14 amino acids. The V gene end was trimmed by 10 bases and the J gene end by 8 bases; junction bases not matched to a gene: 15. Only in-frame clones appear in the TCRdb table, and some are missing; sequencing was by immunoSEQ multiplex PCR. The data hold just over 50,000 clones, with just over 85% observed a single time. The V gene is TRBV2, the J gene TRBJ1-2; 8 bases line up with TRBD1. The sequence was obtained from a man aged 80 or over with active COVID-19. The sequenced sample was peripheral blood. CDR3 amino acids: CAIQSGTGYGGYTF. The CDR3 bases are TGTGCCATTCAGTCCGGGACAGGTTACGGGGGCTACACCTTC.